This T cell receptor (beta chain) derives from a study of identical twins. The length of the CDR3 is 16 residues. CDR1 and CDR2 (germline): DFQATT, SNEGSKA (reference sequence). V trimming: 0 bases; J trimming: 5 bases; junction bases outside the gene matches: 8. TCRdb reprocessed the 5' RACE reads via MiXCR and lists one record per CDR3 protein. The sample has roughly 1.6 million distinct CDR3 sequences; about 32% are singletons. This receptor was taken from a newborn girl in good health. The genes are TRBV20-1 and TRBJ2-1, with 9 positions matching TRBD2. Sequenced input: cord blood. CDR3 sequence reads: CSARDWAGGGNNEQFF. CDR3 DNA sequence: TGCAGTGCTAGAGATTGGGCGGGAGGGGGTAACAATGAGCAGTTCTTC.